This entry is about one T cell receptor beta chain. This sample was taken from a study of cytomegalovirus exposure and HLA in healthy donors. PCR employed 60 Vbeta and 13 Jbeta primers. TCRdb's table, derived via immunoSEQ multiplex PCR, lists solely in-frame clones and lacks some. Of about 50,000 clones in the sample, around three quarters were seen once. Trimming stripped 0 bases from V and 6 bases from J, with 14 bases between. CDR3 length: 15 residues. Germline V gene data show CDR1 as LNHNV and CDR2 as YYDKDF (reference sequence). The chain is built from TRBV15 and TRBJ1-1; no clear D. The specimen was PBMCs. This TCR was sampled from a man aged 25-40 years in good health and CMV-seropositive. Here the CDR3 DNA reads TGTGCCACCAGCAGAGATTGGGAGGTCGGGGCTGAAGCTTTCTTT. Translating it yields CATSRDWEVGAEAFF.